The 14 T cell receptor beta chains below come from one sample, sequenced in a study of cytomegalovirus exposure and HLA in healthy donors. 13 Jbeta primers and 60 Vbeta primers were used for the PCR. The data were produced by immunoSEQ multiplex PCR, yet TCRdb's version contains in-frame clones alone and is incomplete. The sample has approximately 100,000 clones, about four fifths seen once. The sample was PBMCs. The receptors shown here come from a woman aged 40 to 55 in good health and CMV-seronegative.

The sample holds one count of this clone. J is TRBJ2-7 and V is TRBV7-6; D is perhaps TRBD1 (5 bases). Deletions cut 1 base from V and 2 bases from J, with 15 bases between. Germline V gives CDR1 SGHVS, CDR2 FNYEAQ. The CDR3 is 16 amino acids. In nucleotides, the CDR3 is TGTGCCAGCAGCTTAGAGGACCCAGGGTTCCCCTACGAGCAGTACTTC. It codes for CASSLEDPGFPYEQYF.

The V call is TRBV7-9, the J call TRBJ2-3; 12 bases are a match to TRBD2. This CDR3 has 16 amino acids. V trimming: 6 bases; J trimming: 2 bases; junction bases outside the gene matches: 6. Germline loops: CDR1 SEHNR, CDR2 FQNEAQ (reference sequence). CDR3 loop: CASSKSSGRATDTQYF. As DNA, the CDR3 is TGTGCCAGCAGTAAATCTAGCGGGAGGGCCACAGATACGCAGTATTTT.

V and J are TRBV5-1 and TRBJ2-2, with a weak D call TRBD2 (5 bases). Looked up from germline, CDR1 is SGHRS and CDR2 is YFSETQ. The CDR3 loop spans 15 amino acids. Trimming pared 0 bases from V and 0 bases from J, leaving 6 bases between. CDR3 bases: TGCGCCAGCAGCTTGGCGGGAACGAACACCGGGGAGCTGTTTTTT. Its protein product is CASSLAGTNTGELFF.

This clone occurred a few times. The chain couples TRBV4-2 to TRBJ2-2; no clear D. The germline CDR1 and CDR2 sequences are LGHNA and YNFKEQ. The CDR3 totals 15 residues. Trimming removed 5 bases from V and 0 bases from J, with 10 bases in between. The CDR3 region has the DNA TGTGCCAGCAGCTTAGTTTCGGCGAACACCGGGGAGCTGTTTTTT. Translation: CASSLVSANTGELFF.

The J gene is TRBJ1-6, the V gene TRBV11-2, with 12 bases lining up with TRBD1. The germline CDR1 and CDR2 sequences are SGHAT and FQNNGV. V lost 0 bases to trimming and J lost 3 bases; unmatched junction nucleotides: 6. The CDR3 is made up of 19 amino acids. In DNA, the CDR3 is TGTGCCAGCAGCTTAGAGGCCGGGACAGGGGGCCTCTATAATTCACCCCTCCACTTT. This codes for CASSLEAGTGGLYNSPLHF.

V and J are TRBV6-5 and TRBJ1-6; unclear D gene. The CDR3 spans 14 residues. The V gene's germline CDR1 is MNHEY and CDR2 SVGAGI. With 5 bases removed from V and 0 bases from J, the gap between germline ends came to 5 bases. The CDR3 DNA is TGTGCCAGCAGTCCGTTCTCCTATAATTCACCCCTCCACTTT. It specifies CASSPFSYNSPLHF.

The rearrangement links TRBV4-1 to TRBJ1-1; TRBD1 matches at 9 bases. CDR1 is MGHRA and CDR2 is YSYEKL in the germline V gene. The CDR3 sequence is 14 residues long. V lost 4 bases, J lost 1 base, and 1 base stayed unmatched. In DNA form, the CDR3 reads TGCGCCAGCAGCCGGGACAGGGCGAACACTGAAGCTTTCTTT. It is translated as CASSRDRANTEAFF.

This clone was seen a handful of times. The rearrangement joins TRBV2 to TRBJ2-1; 10 bases align to TRBD1. Germline assignment: CDR1 SNHLY and CDR2 FYNNEI. The CDR3 spans 14 residues. The V and J ends lost 7 bases and 3 bases, in that order; junction bases with no gene match: 3. This CDR3 is CASTWTGGYNEQFF. In DNA form, the CDR3 reads TGTGCCAGCACCTGGACAGGGGGCTACAATGAGCAGTTCTTC.

This clone appeared once. The J gene is TRBJ1-5, the V gene TRBV4-3, with D perhaps matching TRBD1 (6 bases). The CDR3 runs to 13 residues. The germline gives CDR1 LGHNA, CDR2 YSLEER. V lost 5 bases, J lost 11 bases, and 16 bases lay in between. The CDR3 region is CASSYTLQGTQHF. The CDR3 DNA reads as TGCGCCAGCAGCTATACCCTTCAGGGGACCCAGCATTTT.

V usage is TRBV9 and J usage is TRBJ2-5; D is perhaps TRBD2 (6 bases). Trimming stripped 4 bases from V and 4 bases from J, with 14 bases between. The CDR3 runs to 14 residues. Germline assignment: CDR1 SGDLS and CDR2 YYNGEE. The CDR3, as DNA: TGTGCCAGCAGCCTTGGGACTTACGGAGAGACCCAGTACTTC. Its translation: CASSLGTYGETQYF.

The rearrangement joins TRBV28 to TRBJ2-3; 14 bases map to TRBD2. Unmatched junction bases numbered 2, after V lost 2 bases and J lost 4 bases. Germline V CDR1 and CDR2: MDHEN, SYDVKM. The CDR3 sequence is 16 residues long. The CDR3 loop is CASSLGGLAGADTQYF. The CDR3 DNA sequence: TGTGCCAGCAGTTTAGGGGGACTAGCGGGAGCAGATACGCAGTATTTT.

V gene TRBV10-2 combines with J gene TRBJ2-5; 9 nucleotides agree with TRBD2. With 6 bases clipped from V and 5 bases from J, the junction kept 7 bases outside the gene matches. The CDR3 spans 14 residues. CDR1 is WSHSY, CDR2 SAAADI, per germline. The CDR3 nucleotides are TGCGCCAGCAGACCCACCGGGACTAGCGAGACCCAGTACTTC. Translated, it gives CASRPTGTSETQYF.

The rearrangement joins TRBV28 to TRBJ2-6; the D gene is possibly TRBD2 (5 bases). The length of the CDR3 is 15 residues. The V end lost 6 bases, the J end lost 0 bases, and 9 bases lay between the germline ends. CDR1 is MDHEN and CDR2 is SYDVKM in the germline V gene. CDR3 bases: TGTGCCAGCAGCTCTCGGGGCTCTGGGGCCAACGTCCTGACTTTC. It translates to CASSSRGSGANVLTF. Complete variable domain (other parts from reference TRBV28 and TRBJ2-6): DVKVTQSSRYLVKRTGEKVFLECVQDMDHENMFWYRQDPGLGLRLIYFSYDVKMKEKGDIPEGYSVSREKKERFSLILESASTNQTSMYLCASSSRGSGANVLTFGAGSRLTVL.

The genes are TRBV11-1 and TRBJ2-7, with 10 bases fitting TRBD1. Germline CDR1 reads SGHAT; CDR2 reads FQDESV (reference sequence). This CDR3 contains 15 residues. Unmatched junction bases numbered 4, after V lost 5 bases and J lost 0 bases. Written as DNA, the CDR3 is TGTGCCAGCAGCGACCGGGACAGGGGCTCCTACGAGCAGTACTTC. This sequence encodes CASSDRDRGSYEQYF.